The clone carrying this T cell receptor beta chain appeared a single time. Its antigen is unknown. The sample belongs to a study of T cell clonotyping in hematopoietic cell transplantation. For the study at large: Recipients' pretransplant samples followed cytoreduction. Study-level findings and limits: Pathologically expanded recipient clonotypes increased progressively from day 30 to day 180 as diversity fell.

The table came from immunoSEQ multiplex PCR; TCRdb's copy has only in-frame clones and leaves some out. Among about 16,000 clones listed, 85% to 95% were seen once. Time point: recipient sample about 28 days before transplant, after cytoreduction. V lost 0 bases and J 2 bases, leaving 12 bases between the germline ends. CDR1 is SGDLS and CDR2 is YYNGEE in the germline V gene. The CDR3 is made up of 15 amino acids. This chain uses TRBV9 with TRBJ2-7; D may match TRBD1 or TRBD2 (5 bases each). The sequences come from peripheral blood mononuclear cells, collected before stem cell transplant. This TCR derives from a man aged 18 to 35 with biphenotypic leukemia. Some clones in this sample may be carry-over from other donors' samples. The CDR3 sequence: CASSVDGTGTYEQYF. In nucleotides, the CDR3 is TGTGCCAGCAGCGTAGACGGGACGGGGACCTACGAGCAGTACTTC. Supplemented by reference TRBV9 and TRBJ2-7, the full variable domain reads DSGVTQTPKHLITATGQRVTLRCSPRSGDLSVYWYQQSLDQGLQFLIQYYNGEERAKGNILERFSAQQFPDLHSELNLSSLELGDSALYFCASSVDGTGTYEQYFGPGTRLTVT.